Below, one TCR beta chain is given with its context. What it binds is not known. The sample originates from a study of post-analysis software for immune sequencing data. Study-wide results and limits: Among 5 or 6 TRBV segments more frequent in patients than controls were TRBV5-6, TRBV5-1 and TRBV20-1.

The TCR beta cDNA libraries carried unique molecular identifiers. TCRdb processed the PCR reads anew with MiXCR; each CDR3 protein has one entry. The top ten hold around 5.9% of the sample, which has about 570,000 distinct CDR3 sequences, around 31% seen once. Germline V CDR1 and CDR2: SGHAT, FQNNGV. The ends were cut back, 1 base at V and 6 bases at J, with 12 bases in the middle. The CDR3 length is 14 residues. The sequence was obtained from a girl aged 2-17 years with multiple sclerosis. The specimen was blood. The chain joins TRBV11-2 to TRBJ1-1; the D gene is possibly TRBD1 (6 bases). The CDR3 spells CASSLGWGAAEAFF. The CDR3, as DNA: TGTGCCAGCAGCTTAGGTTGGGGGGCTGCTGAAGCTTTCTTT.